The 21 T cell receptor beta chains in this list originate from one sample, sequenced in a study of blood T cells in healthy people across ages. PCR was performed a second time for about 6 to 12 cycles using a sample-barcoded 5' primer and a J-beta primer mix. MiXCR, run by TCRdb on the 5' RACE reads, gives a single entry per CDR3 protein. The profile shows hundreds of thousands of distinct CDR3 sequences, about 25% of them singletons. This sample also belongs to another study, concerning T cells of mothers and their children.

The sequenced sample was blood. The source is a boy between 5 and 17 years old in good health.

This clonotype was seen just once. The V gene is TRBV15, the J gene TRBJ2-1; weak D call: TRBD1 (6 bases). Trimming pared 8 bases from V and 7 bases from J, leaving 24 bases between. This CDR3 contains 16 residues. CDR1 and CDR2 (germline): LNHNV, YYDKDF (reference sequence). CDR3 amino acids: CATLSRGGMGGNEQFF. CDR3 nucleotides: TGTGCCACCTTGAGCCGAGGGGGAATGGGTGGAAATGAGCAGTTCTTC.

The chain has TRBV5-1 and TRBJ2-1, with 10 bases identical to TRBD2. Matching the DNA end better, TRBJ2-5 makes the J call doubtful. This CDR3 has 16 amino acids. Germline V gene data show CDR1 as SGHRS and CDR2 as YFSETQ. The CDR3: CASTLVGTSVGETQYF. The CDR3 DNA follows: TGCGCCAGCACCCTTGTCGGGACTAGCGTCGGGGAGACCCAGTACTTC.

The CDR3 region is CASTSRGQGARELFF. The CDR3 DNA reads as TGTGCCAGCACTTCTCGGGGACAGGGGGCCCGGGAGCTGTTTTTT. This chain joins TRBV28 and TRBJ2-2, with 12 bases lining up with TRBD1. Per germline, CDR1 MDHEN and CDR2 SYDVKM. The V and J ends lost 7 bases and 9 bases, in that order; junction bases with no gene match: 9. There are 15 residues in the CDR3. Drawing the rest from reference TRBV28 and TRBJ2-2, the complete variable domain is DVKVTQSSRYLVKRTGEKVFLECVQDMDHENMFWYRQDPGLGLRLIYFSYDVKMKEKGDIPEGYSVSREKKERFSLILESASTNQTSMYLCASTSRGQGARELFFGEGSRLTVL.

J is TRBJ2-5 and V is TRBV7-2; 10 positions agree with TRBD2. The J call may be faulty, since TRBJ2-1 better matches the DNA end. Germline V CDR1 and CDR2: SGHTA, FQGNSA. The CDR3 spans 18 residues. CDR3: CASSPSGGLAIYYNEQFF. CDR3 in DNA: TGTGCCAGCAGCCCTAGTGGGGGACTAGCGATTTACTACAATGAGCAGTTCTTC.

V usage is TRBV4-1 and J usage is TRBJ2-5; D is unresolved. Germline CDR1 MGHRA, CDR2 YSYEKL. The ends were cut back, 2 bases at V and 2 bases at J, with 6 bases in the middle. CDR3 length: 13 amino acids. The chain's CDR3 is CASSQPLQETQYF. DNA of the CDR3: TGCGCCAGCAGCCAACCTCTACAAGAGACCCAGTACTTC.

The chain combines TRBV14 with TRBJ2-2; D not resolved. In germline, CDR1 is SGHDN, CDR2 FVKESK. The CDR3 runs to 17 residues. Trimming cost V 0 bases and J 0 bases, with 11 bases left between them. CDR3 DNA: TGTGCCAGCAGCCAAGATTCTCACAGTTCGAACACCGGGGAGCTGTTTTTT. It yields the protein CASSQDSHSSNTGELFF.

There are a few counts of this clonotype. The chain uses TRBV7-9 and TRBJ2-1, with D possibly TRBD2 on 6 matching bases. Trimming pared 4 bases from V and 6 bases from J, leaving 10 bases between. The length of the CDR3 is 13 residues. Germline V gene sequence: CDR1 SEHNR, CDR2 FQNEAQ (reference sequence). For the CDR3, the DNA is TGTGCCAGCAGCTCACTAGCTCTCAATGAGCAGTTCTTC. The encoded protein is CASSSLALNEQFF.

The chain uses TRBV3-1 and TRBJ2-7; D gene uncertain. Trimming cost V 5 bases and J 2 bases, with 7 bases left between them. There are 12 residues in the CDR3. CDR1 and CDR2 (germline): LGHDT, YNNKEL (reference sequence). For the CDR3, the DNA is TGTGCCAGCAGCAGGGCGACCTACGAGCAGTACTTC. It translates to CASSRATYEQYF.

V gene TRBV4-3 combines with J gene TRBJ2-2; 10 nucleotides match TRBD1. The germline CDR1 and CDR2 sequences are LGHNA and YSLEER. V lost 5 bases, J lost 0 bases, and 3 bases stayed unmatched. The CDR3 has 16 amino acids. The DNA for the CDR3 is TGCGCCAGCAGCTTTGGACAGGGGGCGAACACCGGGGAGCTGTTTTTT. Translated: CASSFGQGANTGELFF.

The V and J genes are TRBV29-1 and TRBJ1-1; 7 positions match TRBD1. This CDR3 region has 13 residues. J gave up 2 bases and V 7 bases, and 7 bases lay outside the gene matches. From germline, CDR1 is SQVTM and CDR2 ANQGSEA. The CDR3 loop is CSAETGPNTEAFF. The CDR3 region has the DNA TGCAGCGCTGAGACAGGGCCCAACACTGAAGCTTTCTTT.

The chain is built from TRBV28 and TRBJ2-7, with a tentative D call TRBD1 (6 bases). In germline, CDR1 is MDHEN, CDR2 SYDVKM. This CDR3 is 14 amino acids long. Trimming took off 6 bases at V and 5 bases at J, with 17 bases between the two ends. This CDR3 is CASSATDRSDEQYF. Here the CDR3 DNA reads TGTGCCAGCAGCGCTACTGACAGGAGCGACGAGCAGTACTTC.

This sequence joins TRBV28 and TRBJ1-6; the D is unclear. Germline lookup yields CDR1 MDHEN and CDR2 SYDVKM. The V end was cut by 5 bases, the J end by 13 bases, with 12 bases between. The CDR3 extends over 12 amino acids. CDR3 bases: TGTGCCAGCAGTGGACCCTCTTTGCCCCTCCACTTT. The encoded protein is CASSGPSLPLHF.

The J gene is TRBJ1-5, the V gene TRBV12-3 or TRBV12-4; D is unclear. This CDR3 has 14 amino acids. V was trimmed by 4 bases and J by 1 base, leaving 8 bases between them. The CDR3 coding sequence is TGTGCCAGCAGTTCCAGGCCGAGCAATCAGCCCCAGCATTTT. Translated: CASSSRPSNQPQHF.

This clonotype was counted only a few times. V and J are TRBV20-1 and TRBJ1-2, with D uncertain. V lost 3 bases and J lost 4, with 12 bases in between. This CDR3 region has 13 residues. Germline V CDR1 and CDR2: DFQATT, SNEGSKA (reference sequence). The CDR3 region has the DNA TGCAGTGCTAGGGGTAGTTTGGGCTATGGCTACACCTTC. It translates to CSARGSLGYGYTF.

Note on this clonotype: A read error may be the cause here, since a much bigger clone is one base away. It is likely a read error, because the conserved phenylalanine at the end of the CDR3 is missing. The rearrangement uses TRBV7-8 and TRBJ2-5; D is unclear. Germline CDR1 SGHVS, CDR2 FQNEAQ. This CDR3 is 14 amino acids long. Trimming took 0 bases from V and 4 from J, leaving 9 bases between them. CDR3 in amino acids: CASSLAQSRETQYS. As DNA, the CDR3 is TGTGCCAGCAGCTTAGCACAGTCAAGAGAGACCCAGTACTCC.

The rearrangement uses TRBV5-1 and TRBJ2-4, with 11 positions matching TRBD1. Germline V gene lookup returns CDR1 SGHRS and CDR2 YFSETQ. Losses at the gene ends were 4 bases for V and 6 bases for J; bases not matched to a gene: 3. This CDR3 is 14 amino acids long. This CDR3 reads CASSVGQGANIQYF. CDR3 DNA sequence: TGCGCCAGCAGCGTCGGACAGGGGGCAAACATTCAGTACTTC.

A few counts support this clonotype. The chain recombines TRBV6-1 with TRBJ2-5; TRBD2 aligns across 8 bases. Looked up from germline, CDR1 is MNHNS and CDR2 is SASEGT. This CDR3 contains 15 residues. Germline trimming cut 10 bases from V and 2 bases from J; bases unmatched to any gene: 12. CDR3 amino acids: CATRGSGSLQETQYF. The CDR3 region has the DNA TGTGCCACAAGGGGGAGCGGGAGTTTACAAGAGACCCAGTACTTC.

This clonotype was observed a few times. The chain joins TRBV27 to TRBJ2-7; D remains unclear. Germline CDR1 MNHEY, CDR2 SMNVEV (reference sequence). The CDR3 is 15 residues long. The V gene lost 5 bases and the J gene lost 2 bases, with 16 bases spanning the gap. This CDR3 reads CASSARSSATYEQYF. The DNA of the CDR3 is TGTGCCAGCAGTGCCCGTTCCTCAGCGACCTACGAGCAGTACTTC.

This chain joins TRBV11-2 and TRBJ2-4; D unclear. CDR3 length equals 19 residues. V was trimmed by 2 bases and J by 0 bases, leaving 20 bases between them. Germline loops: CDR1 SGHAT, CDR2 FQNNGV. The CDR3 reads CASSLPRLGLILAKNIQYF. The CDR3 nucleotides read TGTGCCAGCAGCTTACCCAGATTGGGCCTGATTCTAGCCAAAAACATTCAGTACTTC.

This sequence joins TRBV20-1 and TRBJ2-2; D gene unclear. Trimming stripped 7 bases from V and 5 bases from J, with 14 bases between. The CDR3 loop spans 13 amino acids. From germline, CDR1 is DFQATT and CDR2 SNEGSKA (reference sequence). Here the CDR3 DNA reads TGCAGTGGCCTGGCAGTGGGGACCGGGGAGCTGTTTTTT. Its protein is CSGLAVGTGELFF.

There are a few counts of this clonotype. The CDR3 bases are TGTGCCATCAGTCCTGCGGGGGCAGGACTCTACGAGCAGTACTTC. This sequence encodes CAISPAGAGLYEQYF. The chain carries TRBV10-3 and TRBJ2-7, with TRBD2 as a possible D gene (7 bases). The V end lost 5 bases, the J end lost 3 bases, and 17 bases lay between the germline ends. This CDR3 region has 15 residues. Germline assignment: CDR1 ENHRY and CDR2 SYGVKD.